The sequence of this T cell receptor beta chain was determined in a study of OX40 agonist ivuxolimab in advanced cancers. Study at large: Participants, 75% to 85% male, averaged approximately 56 years of age, ranging from roughly 23 to 90. Study observations and caveats: Patients who responded partially at 0.1-3.0 mg/kg showed clonal expansion ranking among the lowest.

On this clone itself: Its specificity is not known.

This table comes from immunoSEQ multiplex PCR, and its TCRdb copy is limited to in-frame clones, with some not included. The data contain about 67,000 clones, 70% to 90% of them seen just once; the ten biggest clones take up 2% to 2.5%. The clonotype comes from an adult with an advanced solid tumor such as melanoma, head and neck, liver or kidney cancer. The sequencing here drew on CD4+ or CD8+ T cells sorted from blood, taken in a trial of the OX40 agonist ivuxolimab.

The CDR3 loop reads CASSLGPNYGYTF. The CDR3 nucleotides are TGTGCCAGCAGCTTAGGACCGAACTATGGCTACACCTTC. The J gene is TRBJ1-2, the V gene TRBV7-3, with no clear D. This CDR3 is built from 13 residues. V was shortened by 2 bases and J by 2 bases, with 6 bases between the two germline ends. The germline CDR1 and CDR2 sequences are SGHTA and FQGTGA.